What follows are 26 T cell receptor beta chains derived from one specimen sequenced in a study of metastatic and nonmetastatic thyroid tumors. Thyroid surgery was performed in patients who had received no treatment beforehand. TCRdb re-analyzed the PCR reads using MiXCR. Among roughly 40,000 clones, about 12% were seen once, and the ten largest hold roughly 10%. The sequenced material came from blood. Receptor source: a male donor with papillary thyroid cancer or a benign thyroid nodule (not recorded which). Some clones in this sample may be carry-over from other donors' samples.

This clone was seen repeatedly, ten times or more. The V call is TRBV6-5, the J call TRBJ1-1; D not resolved. The V end lost 2 bases, the J end lost 4 bases, and 14 bases lay between the germline ends. The CDR3 consists of 15 residues. Germline V lookup: CDR1 MNHEY, CDR2 SVGAGI. The CDR3 protein is CASSYQIERSTEAFF. CDR3 DNA: TGTGCCAGCAGTTACCAAATTGAGCGGAGCACTGAAGCTTTCTTT.

This clone has a count of ten or more. CDR3 coding DNA: TGTGCCATCAGTGAAGGGACAGGGAGTTCACCCCTCCACTTT. The encoded protein is CAISEGTGSSPLHF. The gene calls are TRBV10-3 and TRBJ1-6; TRBD1 matches at 9 bases. The CDR3 sequence is 14 residues long. Germline V gives CDR1 ENHRY, CDR2 SYGVKD. Germline trimming cut 3 bases from V and 9 bases from J; bases unmatched to any gene: 3.

In the case of this clone: This clone may be a read error of a much larger clone one base away. The CDR3 nucleotides read TGTGCCAGCTCCGTGGGGGCGCGTTTAGAAAAACTGTTTTTT. This gives the protein CASSVGARLEKLFF. The chain has TRBV2 and TRBJ1-4, with D possibly being TRBD1 (6 bases). The length of the CDR3 is 14 residues. The germline V gene has CDR1 SNHLY and CDR2 FYNNEI. Trimming removed 8 bases from V and 8 bases from J, with 18 bases in between.

This clone was seen at least ten times. CDR3 protein: CASSLNRVYGYTF. DNA for the CDR3: TGTGCCAGCAGTTTAAACAGAGTATATGGCTACACCTTC. The chain links TRBV12-3 or TRBV12-4 to TRBJ1-2; D is unclear. V lost 2 bases to trimming and J lost 5 bases, with 9 bases between them. This CDR3 spans 13 amino acids.

The chain combines TRBV6-1 with TRBJ2-7; TRBD2 matches 8 bases. V was clipped by 8 bases and J by 4 bases; unmatched bases: 4. Germline CDR1 reads MNHNS; CDR2 reads SASEGT. The CDR3 sequence is 12 residues long. CDR3 sequence (DNA): TGTGCCAGCTCCAGCGGGGGATACGAGCAGTACTTC. It is translated as CASSSGGYEQYF.

Written as DNA, the CDR3 is TGTGCCAGCAGCTTAGCGAGGTTTGCAGAACAGGGAGGCACCGGGGAGCTGTTTTTT. This translates into CASSLARFAEQGGTGELFF. J is TRBJ2-2 and V is TRBV11-1, with D perhaps assigned TRBD1 or TRBD2 (6 bases each). The length of the CDR3 is 19 residues. Germline V gene data show CDR1 as SGHAT and CDR2 as FQDESV (reference sequence). Trimming took 0 bases from V and 4 from J, leaving 21 bases between them.

This clone was counted many times. The chain couples TRBV11-2 to TRBJ1-6, with D unclear. Germline CDR1 is SGHAT and CDR2 is FQNNGV. Trimming took 5 bases from V and 7 from J, leaving 21 bases between them. The CDR3 runs 17 residues. The CDR3 here is CASSPPSASYGNSPLHF. In nucleotides, the CDR3 is TGTGCCAGCAGCCCCCCTAGCGCGTCATATGGGAATTCACCCCTCCACTTT.

This clone appeared a few times. This chain links TRBV6-2 or TRBV6-3 with TRBJ1-1, with D unresolved. CDR3 length: 14 amino acids. The V end lost 4 bases, the J end lost 1 base, and 10 bases lay between the germline ends. Germline V gene lookup returns CDR1 MNHEY and CDR2 SVGEGT. In nucleotides, the CDR3 is TGTGCCAGCAGTTCCTTGGCAGCGAACACTGAAGCTTTCTTT. Its translation: CASSSLAANTEAFF.

This clone has ten or more counts. This chain uses TRBV7-2 with TRBJ2-6; 10 bases are a match to TRBD1. With 6 bases clipped from V and 3 bases from J, the junction kept 8 bases outside the gene matches. The V gene's germline CDR1 is SGHTA and CDR2 FQGNSA. This CDR3 has 17 amino acids. CDR3 in amino acids: CASRPGTGAGGANVLTF. The CDR3 DNA reads TGTGCCAGCAGGCCCGGGACAGGGGCTGGTGGGGCCAACGTCCTGACTTTC.

This clone counts as medium-sized. CDR3 nucleotide sequence: TGTGCCAGCAGTTATCAGCTAGCGGGCGATGAGCAGTTCTTC. This encodes CASSYQLAGDEQFF. J is TRBJ2-1 and V is TRBV6-2 or TRBV6-3; 8 bases map to TRBD2. The length of the CDR3 is 14 residues. Germline CDR1 and CDR2: MNHEY and SVGEGT. J lost 8 bases, V lost 3 bases, and 6 bases had no gene match.

Many counts were recorded for this clone. V is TRBV5-1 and J is TRBJ2-1, with D maybe TRBD1 (5 bases). Germline-derived CDR1 and CDR2 are SGHRS and YFSETQ. V gave up 0 bases and J gave up 6 bases, with 13 bases separating them. The CDR3 covers 15 residues. As DNA, the CDR3 is TGCGCCAGCAGCTTGGGAATGGCAGGGCCCAATGAGCAGTTCTTC. Residues: CASSLGMAGPNEQFF.

The rearrangement links TRBV28 to TRBJ1-1; no firm D call. Trimming removed 6 bases from V and 4 bases from J, with 15 bases in between. This CDR3 comprises 14 residues. Germline assignment: CDR1 MDHEN and CDR2 SYDVKM. DNA for the CDR3: TGTGCCAGCAGCCAAGATTTCGCGCCCACTGAAGCTTTCTTT. It is translated as CASSQDFAPTEAFF.

There are many counts of this clone. The rearrangement links TRBV28 to TRBJ2-5, with 9 bases identical to TRBD1. Trimming at V came to 8 bases and at J to 5 bases, leaving 9 bases not matched to a gene. The V gene's germline CDR1 is MDHEN and CDR2 SYDVKM. The length of the CDR3 is 14 residues. CDR3: CASGQGQGRETQYF. The DNA of the CDR3 is TGTGCCAGCGGCCAAGGACAGGGGCGGGAGACCCAGTACTTC.

In this sample, this clone turned up many times. Additional DNA sequences in this sample encode the identical CDR3. DNA for the CDR3: TGTGCCAGCAGTCCCTCCAGCGGCCCGTACGAGCAGTACTTC. It encodes CASSPSSGPYEQYF. The rearrangement joins TRBV12-3 or TRBV12-4 to TRBJ2-7; weak D call: TRBD2 (5 bases). The CDR3 runs to 14 residues. V was shortened by 5 bases and J by 4 bases, with 15 bases between the two germline ends.

This clone was found many times. J is TRBJ2-5 and V is TRBV6-2 or TRBV6-3; 9 bases match TRBD2. The CDR3 has 12 residues. V trimming: 6 bases; J trimming: 5 bases; junction bases outside the gene matches: 1. Germline values: CDR1 MNHEY, CDR2 SVGEGT. CDR3 amino acids: CASSGLAETQYF. The CDR3 DNA reads TGTGCCAGCAGCGGACTAGCGGAGACCCAGTACTTC.

This clone was counted between two and nine times. The rearrangement joins TRBV6-1 to TRBJ2-7; 9 nucleotides match TRBD1. The CDR3 covers 13 residues. Trimming removed 6 bases from V and 5 bases from J; junction bases left unmatched: 5. The germline CDR1 and CDR2 sequences are MNHNS and SASEGT. The CDR3 sequence is CASSRDRDHEQYF. The CDR3 nucleotides read TGTGCCAGCAGCCGGGACAGGGATCACGAGCAGTACTTC.

This clone showed up many times. This rearrangement joins TRBV28 to TRBJ2-7, with TRBD1 matching over 7 bases. The CDR3 runs 13 residues. The germline CDR1 and CDR2 sequences are MDHEN and SYDVKM. The trim removed 8 bases at V and 4 bases at J, leaving 8 bases unmatched. CDR3 residues: CASGMDRFYEQYF. CDR3 nucleotides: TGTGCCAGCGGCATGGACAGGTTTTACGAGCAGTACTTC.

This chain joins TRBV6-1 and TRBJ1-1; tentative D call: TRBD1 (5 bases). The V and J ends lost 6 bases and 3 bases respectively, with 17 bases between them. The CDR3 runs to 15 residues. CDR1 is MNHNS and CDR2 is SASEGT in the germline V gene. The CDR3 nucleotides are TGTGCCAGCAGAGGCAGGGCAGCAGTTGACACTGAAGCTTTCTTT. This encodes CASRGRAAVDTEAFF.

This clone was observed at least ten times. The chain recombines TRBV7-8 with TRBJ2-5, with 7 bases matching TRBD2. V was clipped by 1 base and J by 2 bases; unmatched bases: 7. This CDR3 region has 16 residues. Germline V gene sequence: CDR1 SGHVS, CDR2 FQNEAQ. For the CDR3, the DNA is TGTGCCAGCAGCTTAGTTCCGGGGGAGGGGCAAGAGACCCAGTACTTC. Translated, it gives CASSLVPGEGQETQYF.

In its sample, this clone ranks as medium-sized (0.01 to 0.1%). The chain recombines TRBV6-5 with TRBJ2-7; D is unclear. V was cut by 0 bases and J by 3 bases, with 6 bases left in between. The CDR3 totals 13 residues. Germline V gives CDR1 MNHEY, CDR2 SVGAGI. The CDR3 nucleotides are TGTGCCAGCAGTTACTCCCAGAACTACGAGCAGTACTTC. It encodes CASSYSQNYEQYF.

This clone came up many times. This chain joins TRBV19 and TRBJ1-5, with 7 bases aligning to TRBD1. The CDR3 extends over 15 amino acids. Germline V lookup: CDR1 LNHDA, CDR2 SQIVND (reference sequence). In nucleotides, the CDR3 is TGTGCGTGCCGGGACAGCCTCTATAGCAATCAGCCCCAGCATTTT. Its translation is CACRDSLYSNQPQHF.

This clone was counted ten times or more. This sequence joins TRBV11-3 and TRBJ2-5; either TRBD1 or TRBD2 may supply D (5 bases each). This CDR3 contains 13 residues. The V gene's germline CDR1 is SGHNT and CDR2 YENEEA. The V gene lost 4 bases and the J gene lost 4 bases, with 10 bases spanning the gap. The CDR3 nucleotides are TGTGCCAGCAGCTCCCGGGACGGAGAGACCCAGTACTTC. Translation: CASSSRDGETQYF.

Only a few counts were recorded for this clone. The conserved final phenylalanine or tryptophan is absent from the CDR3, which likely points to a read error. The rearrangement links TRBV6-2 or TRBV6-3 to TRBJ2-3; TRBD2 matches at 11 bases. There are 16 residues in the CDR3. V shed 5 bases and J 4 bases; nucleotides not matched to a gene: 8. CDR1 is MNHEY, CDR2 SVGEGT, per germline. CDR3 region: CASSRTSGGGPDTQYL. The CDR3 DNA sequence: TGTGCCAGCAGTCGTACTAGCGGGGGCGGTCCAGATACGCAGTATCTT.

This clone appeared many times. The CDR3 sequence is CASSPGQGRNGYTF. In DNA, the CDR3 is TGTGCCAGCAGTCCCGGACAGGGAAGGAATGGCTACACCTTC. The chain links TRBV25-1 to TRBJ1-2; 8 bases match TRBD1. The CDR3 is 14 residues long. The germline V gene encodes CDR1 MGHDK and CDR2 SYGVNS. J lost 6 bases, V lost 5 bases, and 8 bases had no gene match.

In the case of this clone: Just one base apart from a much larger clone, this may be a read error. The genes are TRBV3-1 and TRBJ2-2; the D gene is possibly TRBD1 (5 bases). CDR3 size: 12 residues. The germline CDR1 and CDR2 sequences are LGHDT and YNNKEL (reference sequence). Deletions cut 7 bases from V and 8 bases from J, with 11 bases between. CDR3 residues: CASIQGAGELFF. Here the CDR3 DNA reads TGTGCCAGCATCCAGGGCGCAGGGGAGCTGTTTTTT.

The sample holds many counts of this clone. The genes are TRBV4-1 and TRBJ2-7; 11 nucleotides line up with TRBD2. This CDR3 comprises 15 residues. The V gene's germline CDR1 is MGHRA and CDR2 YSYEKL. J gave up 6 bases and V 4 bases, and 8 bases lay outside the gene matches. The chain's CDR3 is CASSPGLAAPREQYF. The CDR3 coding sequence is TGCGCCAGCAGCCCGGGACTAGCGGCCCCCCGCGAGCAGTACTTC.